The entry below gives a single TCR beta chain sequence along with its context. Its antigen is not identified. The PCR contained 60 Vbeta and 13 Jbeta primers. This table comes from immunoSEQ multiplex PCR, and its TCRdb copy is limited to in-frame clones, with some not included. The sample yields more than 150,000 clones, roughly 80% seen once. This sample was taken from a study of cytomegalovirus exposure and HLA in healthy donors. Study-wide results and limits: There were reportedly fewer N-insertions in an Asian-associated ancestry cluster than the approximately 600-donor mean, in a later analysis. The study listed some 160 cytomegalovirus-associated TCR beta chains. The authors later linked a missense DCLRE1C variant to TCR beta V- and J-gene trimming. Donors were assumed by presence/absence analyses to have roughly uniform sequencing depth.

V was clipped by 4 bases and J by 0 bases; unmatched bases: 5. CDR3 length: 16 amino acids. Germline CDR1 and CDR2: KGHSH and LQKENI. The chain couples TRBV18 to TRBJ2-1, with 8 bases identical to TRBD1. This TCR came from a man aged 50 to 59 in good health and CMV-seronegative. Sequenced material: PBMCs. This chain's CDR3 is CASSLRQGSSYNEQFF. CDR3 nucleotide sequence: TGTGCCAGCTCACTACGACAGGGGAGCTCCTACAATGAGCAGTTCTTC.